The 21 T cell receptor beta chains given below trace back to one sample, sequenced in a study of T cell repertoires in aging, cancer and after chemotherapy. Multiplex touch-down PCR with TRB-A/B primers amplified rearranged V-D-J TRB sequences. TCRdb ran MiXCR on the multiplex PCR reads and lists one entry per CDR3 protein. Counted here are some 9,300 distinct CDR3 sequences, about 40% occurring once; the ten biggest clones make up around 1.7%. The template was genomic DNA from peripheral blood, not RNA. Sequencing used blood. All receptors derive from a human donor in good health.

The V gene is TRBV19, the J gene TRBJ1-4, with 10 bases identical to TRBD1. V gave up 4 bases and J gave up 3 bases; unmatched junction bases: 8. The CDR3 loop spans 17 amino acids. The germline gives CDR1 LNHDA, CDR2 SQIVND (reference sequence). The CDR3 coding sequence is TGTGCCAGTAGTACGGACAGGGGGAACATAGCTAATGAAAAACTGTTTTTT. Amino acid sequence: CASSTDRGNIANEKLFF.

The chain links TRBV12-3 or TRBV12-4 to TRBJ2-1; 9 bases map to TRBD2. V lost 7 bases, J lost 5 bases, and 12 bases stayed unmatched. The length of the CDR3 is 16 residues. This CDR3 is CASTLTGTSLNNEQFF. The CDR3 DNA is TGTGCCAGCACTCTAACCGGGACTAGCCTTAACAATGAGCAGTTCTTC.

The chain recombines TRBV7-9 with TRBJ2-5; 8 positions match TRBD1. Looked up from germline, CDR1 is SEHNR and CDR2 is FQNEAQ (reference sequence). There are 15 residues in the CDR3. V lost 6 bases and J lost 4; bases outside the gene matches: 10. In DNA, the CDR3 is TGTGCCAGCAGTATAAACTCCGGGACAGGAGAGACCCAGTACTTC. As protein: CASSINSGTGETQYF.

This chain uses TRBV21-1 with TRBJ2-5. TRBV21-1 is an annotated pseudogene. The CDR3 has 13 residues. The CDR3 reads CASSKDRGETQYF. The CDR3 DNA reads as TGTGCCAGCAGCAAAGACCGAGGAGAGACCCAGTACTTC.

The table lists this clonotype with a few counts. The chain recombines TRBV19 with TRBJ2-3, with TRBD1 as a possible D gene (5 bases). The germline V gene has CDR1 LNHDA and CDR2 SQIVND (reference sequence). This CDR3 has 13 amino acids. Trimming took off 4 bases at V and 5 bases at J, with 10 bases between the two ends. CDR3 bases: TGTGCCAGTAGTAGTATAAGGGGAGATACGCAGTATTTT. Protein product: CASSSIRGDTQYF.

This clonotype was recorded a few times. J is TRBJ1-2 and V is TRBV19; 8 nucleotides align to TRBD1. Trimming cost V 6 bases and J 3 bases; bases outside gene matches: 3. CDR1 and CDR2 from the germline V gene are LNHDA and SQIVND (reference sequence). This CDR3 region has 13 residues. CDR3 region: CASRTDRDYGYTF. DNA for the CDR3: TGTGCCAGTAGGACGGACAGGGACTATGGCTACACCTTC.

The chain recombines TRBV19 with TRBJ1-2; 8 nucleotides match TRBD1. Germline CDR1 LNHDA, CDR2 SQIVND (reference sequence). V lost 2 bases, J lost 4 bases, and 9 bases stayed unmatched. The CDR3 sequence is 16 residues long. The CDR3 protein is CASSIFPGQGAYGYTF. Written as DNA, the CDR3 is TGTGCCAGTAGTATATTCCCTGGACAGGGAGCCTATGGCTACACCTTC.

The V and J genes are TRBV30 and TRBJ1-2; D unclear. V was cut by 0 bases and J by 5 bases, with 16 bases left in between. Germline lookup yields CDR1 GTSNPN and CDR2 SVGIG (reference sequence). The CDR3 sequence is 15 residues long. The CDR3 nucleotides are TGTGCCTGGAGTGTACCGGTCGGCGGCAAATATGGCTACACCTTC. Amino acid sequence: CAWSVPVGGKYGYTF.

The DNA for the CDR3 is TGTGCCAGCAGTTTTTCCACCCGACTCCATTCCCCGGAGACCCAGTACTTC. Encoded protein: CASSFSTRLHSPETQYF. This chain joins TRBV27 and TRBJ2-5; D gene unclear. The CDR3 covers 17 residues. Germline V gene lookup returns CDR1 MNHEY and CDR2 SMNVEV (reference sequence). Trimming stripped 3 bases from V and 5 bases from J, with 22 bases between.

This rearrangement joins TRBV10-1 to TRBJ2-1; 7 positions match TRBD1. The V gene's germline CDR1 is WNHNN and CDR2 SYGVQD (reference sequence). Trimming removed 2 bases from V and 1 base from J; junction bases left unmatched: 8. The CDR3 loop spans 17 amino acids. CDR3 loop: CASSETETGTSYNEQFF. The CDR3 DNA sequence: TGCGCCAGCAGTGAGACGGAGACAGGGACATCCTACAATGAGCAGTTCTTC.

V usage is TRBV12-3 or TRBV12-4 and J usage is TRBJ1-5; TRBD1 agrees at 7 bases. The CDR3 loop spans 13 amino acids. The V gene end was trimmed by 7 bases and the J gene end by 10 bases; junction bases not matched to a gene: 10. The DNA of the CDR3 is TGTGCCAGCACGAGGGGGCGAGCACGTCCCCAGCATTTT. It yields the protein CASTRGRARPQHF.

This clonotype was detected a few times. The CDR3 region is CASSYSGLTSTDTQYF. The CDR3 nucleotides are TGTGCCAGCAGTTACTCGGGGTTGACTAGCACAGATACGCAGTATTTT. The gene calls are TRBV6-5 and TRBJ2-3, with unresolved D. The CDR3 has 16 residues. CDR1 is MNHEY, CDR2 SVGAGI, per germline. V shed 0 bases and J shed 0 bases, with 10 bases lying between them.

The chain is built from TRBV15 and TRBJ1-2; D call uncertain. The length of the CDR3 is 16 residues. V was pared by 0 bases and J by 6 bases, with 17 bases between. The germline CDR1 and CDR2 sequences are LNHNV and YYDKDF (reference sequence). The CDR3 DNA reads TGTGCCACCAGCAGAGATGGGTGGCAGGCGAGAGATGGCTACACCTTC. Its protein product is CATSRDGWQARDGYTF.

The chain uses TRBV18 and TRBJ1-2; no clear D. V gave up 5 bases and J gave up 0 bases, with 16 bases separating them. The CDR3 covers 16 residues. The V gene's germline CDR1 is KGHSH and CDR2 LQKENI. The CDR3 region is CASSKVQGPSNYGYTF. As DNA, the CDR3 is TGTGCCAGCTCAAAAGTCCAAGGACCGTCTAACTATGGCTACACCTTC.

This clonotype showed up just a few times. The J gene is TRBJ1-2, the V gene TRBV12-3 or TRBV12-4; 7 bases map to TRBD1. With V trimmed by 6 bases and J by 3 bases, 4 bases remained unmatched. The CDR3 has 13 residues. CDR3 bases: TGTGCCAGCAGGGGACAGATTTACTATGGCTACACCTTC. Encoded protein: CASRGQIYYGYTF.

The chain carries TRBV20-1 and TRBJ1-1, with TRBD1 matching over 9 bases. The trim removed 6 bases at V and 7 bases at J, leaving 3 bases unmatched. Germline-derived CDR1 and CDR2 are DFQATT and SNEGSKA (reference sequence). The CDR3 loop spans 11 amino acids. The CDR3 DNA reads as TGCAGTGCGGGGGGACAGGGTGAAGCTTTCTTT. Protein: CSAGGQGEAFF.

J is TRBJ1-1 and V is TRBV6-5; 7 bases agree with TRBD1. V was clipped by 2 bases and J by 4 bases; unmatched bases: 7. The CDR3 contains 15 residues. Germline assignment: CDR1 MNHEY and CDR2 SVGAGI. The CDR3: CASSYMGQRSTEAFF. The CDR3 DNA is TGTGCCAGCAGTTACATGGGACAGCGAAGCACTGAAGCTTTCTTT.

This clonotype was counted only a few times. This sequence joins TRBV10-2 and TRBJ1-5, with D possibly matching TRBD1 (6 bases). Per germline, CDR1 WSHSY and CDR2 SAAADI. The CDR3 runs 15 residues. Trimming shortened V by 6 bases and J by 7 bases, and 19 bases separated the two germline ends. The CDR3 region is CASSLGMGGWQPQHF. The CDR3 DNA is TGCGCCAGCAGCCTTGGGATGGGGGGCTGGCAGCCCCAGCATTTT.

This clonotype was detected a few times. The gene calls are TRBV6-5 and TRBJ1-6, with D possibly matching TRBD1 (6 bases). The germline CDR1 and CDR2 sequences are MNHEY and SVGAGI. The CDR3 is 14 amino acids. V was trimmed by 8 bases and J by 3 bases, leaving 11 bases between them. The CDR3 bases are TGTGCCAGCGGAGGGGGGAACTATAATTCACCCCTCCACTTT. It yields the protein CASGGGNYNSPLHF.

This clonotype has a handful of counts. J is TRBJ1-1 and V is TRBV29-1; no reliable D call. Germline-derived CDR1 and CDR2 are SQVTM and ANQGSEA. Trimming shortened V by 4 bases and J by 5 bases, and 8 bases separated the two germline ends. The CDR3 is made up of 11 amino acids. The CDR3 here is CSVAEVTEAFF. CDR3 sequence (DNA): TGCAGCGTTGCGGAGGTTACTGAAGCTTTCTTT.

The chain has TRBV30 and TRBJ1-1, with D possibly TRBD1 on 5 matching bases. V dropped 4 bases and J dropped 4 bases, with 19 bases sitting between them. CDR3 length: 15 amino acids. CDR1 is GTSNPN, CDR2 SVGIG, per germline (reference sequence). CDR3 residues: CAWTGTPGRGTEAFF. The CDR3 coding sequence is TGTGCCTGGACTGGGACTCCCGGAAGGGGCACTGAAGCTTTCTTT.